The 20 T cell receptor beta chains below come from one sample, sequenced in a study of CD8+CD57+ T cells in acquired aplastic anemia. Previously, flow cytometry had revealed CD8+CD57+ cell expansion in the patients chosen for sequencing. Genomic DNA, the template, was used for profiling of the TCR beta VDJ and CDR3. In TCRdb, the reads were re-called with MiXCR into one record per CDR3 protein. The data show roughly 290,000 distinct CDR3 sequences, under 65% seen once. The sequenced sample consisted of sorted CD4+, CD8+, or CD8+CD57+ T cells (not recorded which) from PBMCs. Receptors originate from a human donor with aplastic anemia.

The J gene is TRBJ2-2, the V gene TRBV29-1; 8 nucleotides line up with TRBD1. CDR3 length: 15 residues. Germline-derived CDR1 and CDR2 are SQVTM and ANQGSEA. V dropped 1 base and J dropped 3; count of bases not matched to a gene: 4. This CDR3 is CSVEGAGGDTGELFF. The CDR3 DNA is TGCAGCGTTGAAGGAGCAGGGGGCGACACCGGGGAGCTGTTTTTT.

This clonotype was picked up many times. The rearrangement joins TRBV3-1 to TRBJ1-2; 7 bases align to TRBD1. This CDR3 has 15 amino acids. V shed 4 bases and J 11 bases; nucleotides not matched to a gene: 16. Germline lookup yields CDR1 LGHDT and CDR2 YNNKEL (reference sequence). CDR3 nucleotide sequence: TGTGCCAGCAGCCCCATACAGGGGCCTCGGGTCGTGTACACCTTC. This encodes CASSPIQGPRVVYTF.

In this sample, this clonotype turned up many times. This sequence joins TRBV6-6 and TRBJ2-2, with D perhaps matching TRBD1 or TRBD2 (6 bases each). Germline V gene sequence: CDR1 MNHNY, CDR2 SVGAGI (reference sequence). Trimming pared 0 bases from V and 9 bases from J, leaving 20 bases between. The CDR3 consists of 17 residues. CDR3 in amino acids: CASSYSGGLRQRRELFF. The CDR3 DNA follows: TGTGCCAGCAGTTACTCGGGGGGCCTTCGGCAGCGGAGGGAGCTGTTTTTT.

V is TRBV19 and J is TRBJ1-1; D is undetermined. Deletions cut 3 bases from V and 1 base from J, with 6 bases between. Per the germline V gene, CDR1 is LNHDA and CDR2 is SQIVND (reference sequence). The CDR3 has 13 amino acids. The CDR3 region is CASSIAKNTEAFF. The CDR3 coding sequence is TGTGCCAGTAGTATCGCCAAGAACACTGAAGCTTTCTTT.

V is TRBV20-1 and J is TRBJ1-6; tentative D call: TRBD1 (6 bases). Trimming removed 1 base from V and 8 bases from J, with 12 bases in between. The CDR3 sequence is 14 residues long. Germline assignment: CDR1 DFQATT and CDR2 SNEGSKA (reference sequence). The CDR3 nucleotides are TGCAGTGCTAGAGCAGGGGCCGGGGATTCACCCCTCCACTTT. Translating gives CSARAGAGDSPLHF.

This clonotype was picked up one time. V usage is TRBV10-2 and J usage is TRBJ2-5, with TRBD2 matching 14 bases. The CDR3 totals 14 residues. Germline CDR1 WSHSY, CDR2 SAAADI. The junction had 6 bases not matched to a gene; V was cut back by 6 bases and J by 9 bases. CDR3 protein: CASSTGTSGSAQYF. The CDR3 coding sequence is TGCGCCAGCAGCACCGGGACTAGCGGGAGCGCCCAGTACTTC.

This chain connects TRBV7-8 to TRBJ2-2, with 8 bases that match TRBD1. In germline, CDR1 is SGHVS, CDR2 FQNEAQ. This CDR3 has 16 amino acids. J was trimmed by 6 bases and V by 1 base; bases with no gene match: 7. This chain's CDR3 is CASSLDSQGASGELFF. The CDR3 nucleotides read TGTGCCAGCAGCTTAGACTCCCAGGGGGCGTCCGGGGAGCTGTTTTTT.

A note on this clonotype: One junction end disagrees with the germline gene, perhaps due to a read error. The chain uses TRBV20-1 and TRBJ2-3; D unresolved. The CDR3 is 15 residues long. Germline lookup yields CDR1 DFQATT and CDR2 SNEGSKA (reference sequence). CDR3 in DNA: TGCAGTGCTAGAGATCTAACTGAAAATGGAGATACGCAGTGTTTT. It yields the protein CSARDLTENGDTQCF.

This clonotype was found many times. With a much larger clone just one base away, this may be a read error. The rearrangement uses TRBV7-9 and TRBJ1-6; the D is unclear. The length of the CDR3 is 14 residues. CDR1 and CDR2 (germline): SEHNR, FQNEAQ (reference sequence). The CDR3 nucleotides read TGTGCCAGCAGCTTAGGCCAGAATAATTTACCCCTCCACTTT. Encoded protein: CASSLGQNNLPLHF.

Worth noting for this clonotype: Given a much more abundant clone one base away, this may be a read error. CDR3: CASSPATAYQPQHF. For the CDR3, the DNA is TGTGCCAGCTCACCAGCTACGGCTTATCAGCCCCAGCATTTT. The chain is built from TRBV18 and TRBJ1-5; D ambiguous. Germline V lookup: CDR1 KGHSH, CDR2 LQKENI. V shed 2 bases and J shed 5 bases, with 10 bases lying between them. The CDR3 has 14 amino acids.

The rearrangement joins TRBV5-6 to TRBJ2-5; D gene unclear. Looked up from germline, CDR1 is SGHDT and CDR2 is YYEEEE. The V and J ends lost 4 bases and 1 base respectively, with 11 bases between them. This CDR3 is 14 amino acids long. The CDR3, as DNA: TGTGCCAGCAGCCCCCGTCGCAGCCAAGAGACCCAGTACTTC. This translates into CASSPRRSQETQYF.

This clonotype was observed a few times. The V and J genes are TRBV7-8 and TRBJ2-3, with D possibly TRBD2 on 7 matching bases. V lost 1 base and J lost 3, with 11 bases in between. CDR3 length: 15 residues. From germline, CDR1 is SGHVS and CDR2 FQNEAQ. The CDR3: CASSLGGRGTDTQYF. The CDR3 DNA reads TGTGCCAGCAGCTTAGGGGGGCGGGGGACAGATACGCAGTATTTT.

This clonotype has a handful of counts. The chain is built from TRBV20-1 and TRBJ2-7, with D unresolved. Germline V gene lookup returns CDR1 DFQATT and CDR2 SNEGSKA (reference sequence). The CDR3 is made up of 12 amino acids. With 0 bases removed from V and 4 bases from J, the gap between germline ends came to 7 bases. Written as DNA, the CDR3 is TGCAGTGCTAGAGATTTAGGGTACGAGCAGTACTTC. This codes for CSARDLGYEQYF.

This clonotype was detected only once. The chain recombines TRBV9 with TRBJ1-1, with unresolved D. The CDR3 totals 14 residues. Trimming left V 0 bases short and J 4 bases short, with 10 bases between. CDR1 SGDLS and CDR2 YYNGEE come from the germline V gene. The CDR3 spells CASSVAPISTEAFF. CDR3 nucleotide sequence: TGTGCCAGCAGCGTAGCGCCGATCAGCACTGAAGCTTTCTTT.

The chain recombines TRBV11-3 with TRBJ2-3; TRBD1 or TRBD2 may be the D gene (5 bases each). Trimming took 5 bases from V and 6 from J, leaving 15 bases between them. Germline V gene data show CDR1 as SGHNT and CDR2 as YENEEA. CDR3 length: 14 amino acids. The CDR3 region has the DNA TGTGCCAGCAGCCCCACTAGGGACGCGGATACGCAGTATTTT. It encodes CASSPTRDADTQYF. Variable domain in full (rest from reference TRBV11-3 and TRBJ2-3): EAGVVQSPRYKIIEKKQPVAFWCNPISGHNTLYWYLQNLGQGPELLIRYENEEAVDDSQLPKDRFSAERLKGVDSTLKIQPAELGDSAVYLCASSPTRDADTQYFGPGTRLTVL.

This clonotype was recorded at least ten times. This chain's CDR3 is CASSLLENEKLFF. CDR3 in DNA: TGCGCCAGCAGCTTGTTGGAGAATGAAAAACTGTTTTTT. The chain uses TRBV5-1 and TRBJ1-4; no clear D gene. V lost 1 base and J lost 5, with 6 bases in between. Germline CDR1 and CDR2: SGHRS and YFSETQ. The CDR3 has 13 amino acids.

This clonotype was observed at least ten times. The gene calls are TRBV3-1 and TRBJ1-6; TRBD1 matches 8 bases. Trimming at V came to 4 bases and at J to 13 bases, leaving 9 bases not matched to a gene. The CDR3 length is 14 residues. The germline gives CDR1 LGHDT, CDR2 YNNKEL (reference sequence). The CDR3 coding sequence is TGTGCCAGCAGCCGAATCGGACAGGGATCCCCCCTCCACTTT. It specifies CASSRIGQGSPLHF.

Only one count was recorded for this clonotype. The CDR3 carries no conserved terminal phenylalanine or tryptophan, so it likely arises from a read error. The chain joins TRBV9 to TRBJ1-2; TRBD1 is a possible D gene (6 bases). Germline V gives CDR1 SGDLS, CDR2 YYNGEE. The V end lost 1 base, the J end lost 4 bases, and 20 bases lay between the germline ends. The CDR3 consists of 17 residues. The CDR3 is CASSVWGGLGAIYGYTS. The CDR3 nucleotides are TGTGCCAGCAGCGTATGGGGGGGATTGGGGGCTATCTATGGCTACACCTCC.

This chain joins TRBV2 and TRBJ2-5; TRBD1 matches 9 bases. CDR1 SNHLY and CDR2 FYNNEI come from the germline V gene. This CDR3 has 12 residues. V was clipped by 8 bases and J by 5 bases; unmatched bases: 3. CDR3 sequence: CASGTGMETQYF. CDR3 nucleotides: TGTGCCAGCGGGACAGGGATGGAGACCCAGTACTTC.

This clonotype occurred a few times. Compared with germline, one end of the junction differs, possibly owing to a read error. This sequence joins TRBV7-7 and TRBJ1-1, with D unclear. The CDR3 consists of 13 residues. Per germline, CDR1 SSHAT and CDR2 FNYEAQ (reference sequence). The CDR3 reads CASSMTRTTEAFF. The DNA for the CDR3 is TGTGCTAGCAGCATGACAAGGACCACTGAAGCTTTCTTT.